Sequencing of this TCR beta chain was carried out in a study of T cell changes during pregnancy in multiple sclerosis. Profiling relied on immunoSEQ multiplex PCR, and the TCRdb table lists in-frame clones only, not all of them. The sample consists of some 99,000 clones, over 85% of them appearing once. This CDR3 comprises 12 residues. V was clipped by 5 bases and J by 8 bases, with 12 bases between them. Germline assignment: CDR1 SGHVS and CDR2 FQNEAQ. The chain couples TRBV7-8 to TRBJ1-1, with a tentative D call TRBD1 (6 bases). The source is a female donor with multiple sclerosis, enrolled in a pregnancy study. Sequencing used peripheral blood, obtained after pregnancy. CDR3 sequence: CASSKNRAEAFF. The CDR3 nucleotides are TGTGCCAGCAGCAAGAACAGGGCCGAAGCTTTCTTT.